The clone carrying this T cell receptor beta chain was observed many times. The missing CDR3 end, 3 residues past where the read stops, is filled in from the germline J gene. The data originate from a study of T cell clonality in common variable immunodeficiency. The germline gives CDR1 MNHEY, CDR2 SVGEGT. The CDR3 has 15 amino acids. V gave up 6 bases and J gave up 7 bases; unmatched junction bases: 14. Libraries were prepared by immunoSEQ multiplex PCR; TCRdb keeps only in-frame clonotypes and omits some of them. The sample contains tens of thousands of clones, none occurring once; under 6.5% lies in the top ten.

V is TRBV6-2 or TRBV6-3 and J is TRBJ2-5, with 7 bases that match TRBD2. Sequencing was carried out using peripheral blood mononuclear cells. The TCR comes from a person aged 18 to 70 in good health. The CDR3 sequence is CASSPEGLSTGTQYF. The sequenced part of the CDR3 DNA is TGTGCCAGCAGCCCCGAGGGACTATCTACCGGGACC.